The clone carrying this T cell receptor (beta chain) was found a few times. Its antigen is not known. This sample is drawn from a study of identical twins. Overall study results and limits: Reduced insertions were recorded for abundant cord blood beta clonotypes, with no such pattern in memory repertoires. Twin pairs' shared out-of-frame alpha sequences were enriched in low generation probability.

A universal primer site came from template switching; cDNA carried unique molecular identifiers. MiXCR was run by TCRdb on the 5' RACE reads, yielding one entry per CDR3 protein. The sample includes some 500,000 distinct CDR3 sequences, over 12% of them seen just once. With 2 bases clipped from V and 6 bases from J, the junction kept 14 bases outside the gene matches. CDR3 size: 18 residues. Looked up from germline, CDR1 is MNHNS and CDR2 is SASEGT. This sample also appeared in a second study, on yellow fever vaccine responses in identical twins.

The gene calls are TRBV6-1 and TRBJ2-1; 9 positions agree with TRBD2. The material sequenced was CD4+ T cells sorted from blood. The sequence was collected from a woman between 18 and 30 years old in good health. DNA for the CDR3: TGTGCCAGCAGTGAAATCCCCCATCTAGCGGGGTTGGTCAATGAGCAGTTCTTC. It encodes CASSEIPHLAGLVNEQFF.